The subject of this entry is one T cell receptor (beta chain). The data are from a study of blood T cell repertoires in COVID-19. About the research overall: From T cells, B-cell-depleted T cells, or PBMCs came the material, which was cDNA or gDNA.

The CDR3 covers 15 residues. V dropped 5 bases and J dropped 0 bases, with 11 bases sitting between them. The germline CDR1 and CDR2 sequences are SGHVS and FNYEAQ. The method was immunoSEQ multiplex PCR; TCRdb's version includes in-frame clones alone and lacks a portion of them. The sample shows roughly 250,000 clones, just under 85% of them seen only once. This clonotype originated in a woman aged 60-70 years with active or convalescent COVID-19. This chain uses TRBV7-6 with TRBJ2-1, with a tentative D call TRBD2 (6 bases). The source material was peripheral blood. The CDR3 loop reads CASSGGVGSYNEQFF. The CDR3 nucleotides read TGTGCCAGCAGCGGAGGGGTGGGCTCCTACAATGAGCAGTTCTTC.